This T cell receptor beta chain was recorded in a study of cytomegalovirus exposure and HLA in healthy donors. The study's findings and limits: When the data were analyzed later, several of the most significant clusters appeared to be linked to common viral pathogens.

A remark on this clone: Its antigen is not identified.

Nominally healthy donors provided the samples, though records likely missed some immune exposures. CDR1 is LGHNT, CDR2 FRNRAP, per germline. Germline trimming cut 0 bases from V and 2 bases from J; bases unmatched to any gene: 7. CDR3 size: 17 residues. The primer mix had 60 Vbeta and 13 Jbeta primers. The data were produced by immunoSEQ multiplex PCR, yet TCRdb's version contains in-frame clones alone and is incomplete. The table has 140,000 or so clones, approximately 70% seen once. The receptor was isolated from a woman aged 60-70 years in good health and CMV-seronegative. This chain connects TRBV12-5 to TRBJ1-1; TRBD1 agrees at 9 bases. Input material: PBMCs. The CDR3 nucleotides are TGTGCTAGTGGTTTGGTACAAGGACAGGGGAGAAACACTGAAGCTTTCTTT. Translated: CASGLVQGQGRNTEAFF.